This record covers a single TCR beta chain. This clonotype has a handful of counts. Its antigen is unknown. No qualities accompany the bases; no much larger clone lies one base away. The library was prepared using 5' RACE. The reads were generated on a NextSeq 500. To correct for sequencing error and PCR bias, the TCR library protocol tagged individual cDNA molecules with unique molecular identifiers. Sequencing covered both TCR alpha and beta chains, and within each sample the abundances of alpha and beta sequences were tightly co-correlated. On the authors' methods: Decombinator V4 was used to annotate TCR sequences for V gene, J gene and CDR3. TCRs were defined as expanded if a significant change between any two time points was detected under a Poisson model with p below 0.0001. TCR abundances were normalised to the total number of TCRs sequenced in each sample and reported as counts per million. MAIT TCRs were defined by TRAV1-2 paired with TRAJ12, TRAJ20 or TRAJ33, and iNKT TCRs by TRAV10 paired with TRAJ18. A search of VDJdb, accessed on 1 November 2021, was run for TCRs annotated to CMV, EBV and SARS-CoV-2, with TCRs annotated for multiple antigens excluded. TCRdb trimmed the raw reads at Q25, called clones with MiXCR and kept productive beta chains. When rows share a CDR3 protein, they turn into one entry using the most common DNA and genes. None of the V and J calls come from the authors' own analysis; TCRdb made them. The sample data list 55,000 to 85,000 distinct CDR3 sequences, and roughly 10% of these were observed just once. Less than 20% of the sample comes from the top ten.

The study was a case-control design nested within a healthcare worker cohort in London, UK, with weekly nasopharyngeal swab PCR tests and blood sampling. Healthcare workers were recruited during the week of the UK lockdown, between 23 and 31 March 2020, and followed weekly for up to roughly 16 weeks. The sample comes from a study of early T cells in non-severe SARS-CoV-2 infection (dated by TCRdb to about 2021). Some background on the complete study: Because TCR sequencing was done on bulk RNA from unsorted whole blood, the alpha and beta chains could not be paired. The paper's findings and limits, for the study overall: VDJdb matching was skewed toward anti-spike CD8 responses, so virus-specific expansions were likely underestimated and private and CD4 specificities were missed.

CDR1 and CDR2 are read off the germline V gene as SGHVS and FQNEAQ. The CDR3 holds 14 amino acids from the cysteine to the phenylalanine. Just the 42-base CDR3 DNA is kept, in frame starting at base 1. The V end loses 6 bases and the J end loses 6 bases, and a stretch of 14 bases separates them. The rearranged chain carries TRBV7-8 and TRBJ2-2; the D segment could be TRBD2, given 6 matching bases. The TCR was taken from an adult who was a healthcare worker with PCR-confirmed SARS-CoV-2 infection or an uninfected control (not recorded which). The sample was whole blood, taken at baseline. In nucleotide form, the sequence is TGTGCCAGCAGGAGCCTAGCGATGCCCGGGGAGCTGTTTTTT. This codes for CASRSLAMPGELFF.